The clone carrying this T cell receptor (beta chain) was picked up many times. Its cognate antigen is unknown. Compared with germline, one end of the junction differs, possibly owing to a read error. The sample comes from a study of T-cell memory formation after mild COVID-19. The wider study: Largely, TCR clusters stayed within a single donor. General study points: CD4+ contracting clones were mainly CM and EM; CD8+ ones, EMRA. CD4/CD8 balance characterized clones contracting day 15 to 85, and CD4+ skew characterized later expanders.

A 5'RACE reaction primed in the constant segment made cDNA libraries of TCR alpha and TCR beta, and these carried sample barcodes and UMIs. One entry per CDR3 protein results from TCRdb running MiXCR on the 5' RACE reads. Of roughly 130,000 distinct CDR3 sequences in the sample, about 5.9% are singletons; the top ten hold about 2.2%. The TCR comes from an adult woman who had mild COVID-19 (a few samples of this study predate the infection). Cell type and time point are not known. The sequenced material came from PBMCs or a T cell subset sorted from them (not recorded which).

The CDR3, as DNA: TGCAGTTCTAGAGGGGGCGGGGAGACCCAGTACTTC. Its translation is CSSRGGGETQYF. V and J are TRBV20-1 and TRBJ2-5, with 7 nucleotides matching TRBD1. This CDR3 is built from 12 residues. Germline CDR1 is DFQATT and CDR2 is SNEGSKA (reference sequence).